Sequencing of this T cell receptor beta chain was carried out in a study of shared clonotypes between healthy human individuals. Regarding the study as a whole: Naive subsets typically showed greater estimated richness than memory subsets.

Germline V gene lookup returns CDR1 SGHAT and CDR2 FQNNGV. The CDR3 is made up of 19 amino acids. The assay ran at deep level. Several immunoSEQ plates held equal portions of the genomic DNA taken from each subset. Profiling relied on immunoSEQ multiplex PCR, and the TCRdb table lists in-frame clones only, not all of them. The sample includes about 340,000 clones, about 73% of them seen just once. Everyone who donated was a Caucasian adult who lived in Nashville, Tennessee. As regards this clone: Its antigen remains unidentified. One base separates it from a far larger clone, so it is likely a read error.

The clonotype originates from a young man in good health. The V gene is TRBV11-2, the J gene TRBJ2-5, with 11 bases matching TRBD2. The material sequenced was memory CD4+ T cells sorted from blood. Subset noted: CD45RA-negative fraction. CDR3 sequence (DNA): TGTACCAGCAGCCGGTATAGCGGGAGGGCCCCGTTGGGCCAAGAGACCCAGTACTTC. It translates to CTSSRYSGRAPLGQETQYF. The whole variable domain, remainder taken from reference TRBV11-2 and TRBJ2-5, is EAGVAQSPRYKIIEKRQSVAFWCNPISGHATLYWYQQILGQGPKLLIQFQNNGVVDDSQLPKDRFSAERLKGVDSTLKIQPAKLEDSAVYLCTSSRYSGRAPLGQETQYFGPGTRLLVL.